Listed below are T cell receptor beta chains from one sample, sequenced in a study of shared T cell receptors in the human thymus. Profiled with immunoSEQ multiplex PCR; TCRdb holds only in-frame clones, not every one. The table has more than 550,000 clones, over 75% seen once. The same data also contributed to another study, on human thymus T cells.

The sample taken for sequencing was thymocytes. All receptors derive from a girl under three years old with a congenital heart defect. CDR3s include the opening cysteine and the closing phenylalanine or tryptophan. Each record gives: D gene, J gene, V gene, CDR3 protein, CDR3 DNA. The D gene is left open where the match is weak.

NA,TRBJ2-7,TRBV6-5,CASSYRQGGYEQYF,TGTGCCAGCAGTTATCGACAGGGAGGCTACGAGCAGTACTTC
NA,TRBJ2-5,TRBV11-2,CASSSPWETQYF,TGTGCCAGCAGCAGCCCGTGGGAGACCCAGTACTTC
TRBD1,TRBJ1-2,TRBV12-5,CASGLVLDGTGVLDYGYTF,TGTGCTAGTGGTTTGGTACTAGATGGGACAGGGGTCTTAGATTATGGCTACACCTTC
TRBD1,TRBJ1-1,TRBV7-9,CASSLASTGAEAFF,TGTGCCAGCAGCTTAGCGTCAACAGGGGCGGAGGCTTTCTTT
TRBD2,TRBJ2-7,TRBV7-9,CASGLFTGGVHEQYF,TGTGCCAGCGGACTATTTACGGGGGGAGTACACGAGCAGTACTTC
TRBD2,TRBJ2-3,TRBV7-2,CASSPGGASSTDTQYF,TGTGCCAGCAGCCCCGGGGGGGCTTCTAGCACAGATACGCAGTATTTT
TRBD2,TRBJ2-1,TRBV5-1,CASSFGRVGGISYNEQFF,TGCGCCAGCAGCTTCGGTAGGGTCGGGGGGATCTCCTACAATGAGCAGTTCTTC
TRBD2,TRBJ2-1,TRBV6-6,CASSPTSGVYNEQFF,TGTGCCAGCAGCCCAACTAGCGGGGTCTACAATGAGCAGTTCTTC
NA,TRBJ1-2,TRBV5-4,CASSSGGYTF,TGTGCCAGCAGCTCCGGTGGCTACACCTTC
NA,TRBJ1-5,TRBV28,CASTSIRGLGPQHF,TGTGCCAGCACCTCCATCAGAGGTTTAGGGCCCCAGCATTTT